This T cell receptor beta chain was sequenced during a study of T-cell memory formation after mild COVID-19. Study in general: TCR clusters showed largely donor specificity. The study's findings and limits: Balance between CD4 and CD8 was seen in clones contracting day 15 to 85, and a CD4+ lean was seen in later expanders. Pre-infection memory held some responding clones, suggesting pre-existing cross-reactive T cells responded. Contracting clones localized mainly to CM and EM when CD4+ and mainly to EMRA when CD8+.

There are many counts of this clonotype. No antigen is known for it. TCRdb fed the 5' RACE reads into MiXCR, producing one record per CDR3 protein. This table holds 280,000 or so distinct CDR3 sequences, 7% to 10% found once. The CDR3 loop spans 15 amino acids. The germline V gene encodes CDR1 SGHRS and CDR2 YFSETQ. The V segment lost 1 base and the J segment 2 bases; nucleotides outside the gene matches: 4. The chain recombines TRBV5-1 with TRBJ2-7; 9 bases are shared with TRBD2. The origin of this receptor is a man younger than 35 who had mild COVID-19 (a few samples of this study predate the infection). Cell type and time point are not known. Sample: PBMCs or a T cell subset sorted from them (not recorded which). CDR3 amino acids: CASSLKRGATYEQYF. The DNA for the CDR3 is TGCGCCAGCAGCTTGAAGCGGGGGGCCACCTACGAGCAGTACTTC.